A selection of T cell receptor beta chains follows, all from one sample in a study of response to subunit inactivated influenza vaccine. TCRdb re-called the RT-PCR reads through MiXCR, storing one row per CDR3 protein. The sample holds hundreds of thousands of distinct CDR3 sequences, approximately 17% seen once. The material sequenced was PBMCs from blood, taken roughly 5 days after vaccination. These receptors were taken from a middle-aged man who received an inactivated influenza vaccine. CDR3s include the opening cysteine and the closing phenylalanine or tryptophan. A D gene is named only where the DNA matches it firmly. The size entry is marked missing in some rows and otherwise reads once, few, many or a size class.

>few|TRBJ2-5|TRBV5-4|TRBD1
TGTGCCAGCAGCCCAAGGGGACAGGGAGAGACCCAGTACTTC
CASSPRGQGETQYF
>.|TRBJ2-5|TRBV7-9|TRBD1
TGTGCCAGCAGACACCGGACAGGGGTAGAGACCCAGTACTTC
CASRHRTGVETQYF
>.|TRBJ2-2|TRBV12-3/TRBV12-4|TRBD1
TGTGCCAGCACTGGGGGACAGGGCACCGGGGAGCTGTTTTTT
CASTGGQGTGELFF
>few|TRBJ2-2|TRBV15|.
TGTGCCACCAGCAGAGGTGCCGGGGAGCTGTTTTTT
CATSRGAGELFF
>few|TRBJ2-3|TRBV14|TRBD2
TGTGCCAGCAGCCAGGCGACTAGCTGGGCAGATACGCAGTATTTT
CASSQATSWADTQYF
>.|TRBJ2-7|TRBV24-1|TRBD1
TGTGCCACCAGCCCGGGACAGGGGGCCGAGCAGTACTTC
CATSPGQGAEQYF
>few|TRBJ2-1|TRBV11-1|TRBD2
TGTGCCAGCAGCTCTAAAGGACTAGCGGGAGCCCTGAGTTCCTACAATGAGCAGTTCTTC
CASSSKGLAGALSSYNEQFF
>few|TRBJ2-7|TRBV20-1|.
TGCAGTGCTAGTCCCGGATTATACGAGCAGTACTTC
CSASPGLYEQYF
>few|TRBJ2-1|TRBV27|TRBD2
TGTGCCAGCAGTCGGAGGGGACTAGCGGTAAATGAGCAGTTCTTC
CASSRRGLAVNEQFF
>few|TRBJ2-3|TRBV6-2/TRBV6-3|TRBD2
TGTGCCAGCAGTTCAACTAGCGGGGGCCGCACAGATACGCAGTATTTT
CASSSTSGGRTDTQYF
>few|TRBJ2-1|TRBV7-2|.
TGTGCCAGCAGCGGATACAGGGACCCGTACAATGAGCAGTTCTTC
CASSGYRDPYNEQFF
>.|TRBJ1-6|TRBV4-2|.
TGTGCCAGCAGCCAAGTCGTACAGGGCGGCTCACCCCTCCACTTT
CASSQVVQGGSPLHF
>.|TRBJ2-4|TRBV4-1|.
TGCGCCAGCAGCCGAAACTTTGAGCTCTACACCCAAGCCAAAAACATTCAGTACTTC
CASSRNFELYTQAKNIQYF
>many|TRBJ2-1|TRBV9|TRBD2
TGTGCCAGCAGCGCCCTCCTAGCGGGTTCCAATGAGCAGTTCTTC
CASSALLAGSNEQFF
>many|TRBJ2-3|TRBV20-1|TRBD2
TGCAGTGCTAGGTTAGCGGGAGGCACAGATACGCAGTATTTT
CSARLAGGTDTQYF
>.|TRBJ2-5|TRBV12-3/TRBV12-4|.
TGTGCCAGCAGTTTGGACTTACGGGGCCGGGAGACCCAGTACTTC
CASSLDLRGRETQYF
>few|TRBJ2-7|TRBV28|.
TGTGCCAGCAGTTTTAGTGGTTCGGGCGATCAACGCCACGAGCAGTACTTC
CASSFSGSGDQRHEQYF
>.|TRBJ2-3|TRBV29-1|TRBD1
TGCAGCGTGGCGGGACCAGGGGGCACCTCCACAGATACGCAGTATTTT
CSVAGPGGTSTDTQYF
>few|TRBJ1-1|TRBV12-3/TRBV12-4|.
TGTGCCAGCAGTTCCAACGATCGGGGGGCTTTCTTT
CASSSNDRGAFF
>few|TRBJ2-7|TRBV20-1|.
TGCAGTTGCCCCGGGACAAAACACCACGAGCAGTACTTC
CSCPGTKHHEQYF
>.|TRBJ2-5|TRBV14|TRBD1
TGTGCCAGCAGCCAAGACAGGGGGCGAATCGAGACCCAGTACTTC
CASSQDRGRIETQYF
>.|TRBJ2-3|TRBV25-1|.
TGTGCCAGTACATACGGGTCAGGGAGCACAGATACGCAGTATTTT
CASTYGSGSTDTQYF
>.|TRBJ2-5|TRBV13|TRBD1
TGTGCCAGCAGCTTAGAGACGTATTGGGACAGGCAAGAGACCCAGTACTTC
CASSLETYWDRQETQYF
>.|TRBJ2-7|TRBV7-2|.
TGTGCCAGCAGCTCGGGACTATTGGCGGGGGCTACGACTGAGCAGTACTTC
CASSSGLLAGATTEQYF
>many|TRBJ2-1|TRBV11-3|TRBD2
TGTGCCAGCAGCTTAGTGTCTGTTAATTTACTAAGCGGGAGAGAAAGGAATGAGCAGTTCTTC
CASSLVSVNLLSGRERNEQFF
>.|TRBJ2-3|TRBV7-8|.
TGTGCCAGCAGCCCCCAGGCTGGCACAGATACGCAGTATTTT
CASSPQAGTDTQYF
>few|TRBJ1-4|TRBV6-5|.
TGTGCCAGCAGTTACTCAAATAGGGGGGGTGAAAAACTGTTTTTT
CASSYSNRGGEKLFF
>.|TRBJ2-2|TRBV28|.
TGTGCCAGCAGTAGATCGGACACCGGGGAGCTGTTTTTT
CASSRSDTGELFF
>few|TRBJ2-1|TRBV6-5|.
TGTGCCAGCAGTTACTCGGCGATAAACAATGAGCAGTTCTTC
CASSYSAINNEQFF
>.|TRBJ2-5|TRBV29-1|TRBD2
TGCAGCGGCCTTGCCTTACTAGCGGGGGGGTTCGAAGAGACCCAGTACTTC
CSGLALLAGGFEETQYF
>few|TRBJ2-5|TRBV20-1|.
TGCAGTGCCATGCTACTAGGCAGAAAAGAGACCCAGTACTTC
CSAMLLGRKETQYF
>.|TRBJ2-2|TRBV7-6|.
TGTGCCAGCAGCTCTAGCCAGGGGCGAAGCACCGGGGAGCTGTTTTTT
CASSSSQGRSTGELFF
>.|TRBJ2-5|TRBV7-9|TRBD2
TGTGCCAGCAGCCAAGCGGGAGGGGCCCAAGAGACCCAGTACTTC
CASSQAGGAQETQYF
>.|TRBJ2-7|TRBV3-1|.
TGTGCCAGCAGCCATTTGGGATACGAGCAGTACTTC
CASSHLGYEQYF
>many|TRBJ1-5|TRBV6-1|TRBD1
TGTGCCAGCAGTACAGGGGGCAGTCAGCCCCAGCATTTT
CASSTGGSQPQHF
>.|TRBJ2-7|TRBV4-3|.
TGCGCCAGCAGCCAGAGAAGGAGGTTAGGTGGGACGGTGACCTACGAGCAGTACTTC
CASSQRRRLGGTVTYEQYF
>few|TRBJ2-1|TRBV20-1|.
TGCAGTGCTAGAGGCCCTCAGGACTTACAGTTCTTC
CSARGPQDLQFF
>.|TRBJ2-7|TRBV3-1|.
TGTGCCAGCAGCCAAGAGACCCTGAACTACGAGCAGTACTTC
CASSQETLNYEQYF
>many|TRBJ2-2|TRBV10-2|.
TGCGCCAGCAGACCTATGACGGTTGCGAACACCGGGGAGCTGTTTTTT
CASRPMTVANTGELFF
>.|TRBJ2-7|TRBV2|.
TGTGCCAGCAGTGAAGGACCAGTCGAGCAGTACTTC
CASSEGPVEQYF
>few|TRBJ2-5|TRBV7-2|TRBD1
TGTGCCAGCAGCTTAGAAAAGGGACAGGGGGCGGAGACCCAGTACTTC
CASSLEKGQGAETQYF
>many|TRBJ2-2|TRBV12-3/TRBV12-4|TRBD1
TGTGCCAGCAGTTCGAACAGGGGGCGCGGCACCGGGGAGCTGTTTTTT
CASSSNRGRGTGELFF
>.|TRBJ2-7|TRBV6-1|.
TGTGCCAGCAGGGACTTTTTATACGAGCAGTACTTC
CASRDFLYEQYF
>many|TRBJ2-1|TRBV6-1|.
TGTGCCAGCAGGAGGGGGGGGCCCTCCTACAATGAGCAGTTCTTC
CASRRGGPSYNEQFF
>.|TRBJ2-1|TRBV5-1|TRBD2
TGCGCCAGCAGCTTTCCGCTAGCGGGAGAAAGTGGTGCCTACAATGAGCAGTTCTTC
CASSFPLAGESGAYNEQFF
>.|TRBJ2-1|TRBV2|TRBD1
TGTACCAGCAGCGTCACCCCCACGACAGGGGGTATCTCCTACAATGAGCAGTTCTTC
CTSSVTPTTGGISYNEQFF
>.|TRBJ1-1|TRBV28|TRBD1
TGTGCCAGCAGTTTCCAGCAGGGGGCTTTGGCCACTGAAGCTTTCTTT
CASSFQQGALATEAFF
>.|TRBJ2-5|TRBV20-1|.
TGCAGTGCTAGAGATGGATCAGGGGCAGAGACCCAGTACTTC
CSARDGSGAETQYF
>many|TRBJ1-5|TRBV20-1|.
TGCAGTGCTAGTTTGGGCTATAGCAATCAGCCCCAGCATTTT
CSASLGYSNQPQHF
>few|TRBJ2-1|TRBV7-8|.
TGTGCCAGCAGCTCGCCCCCTATCCGGAAGAACTACAATGAGCAGTTCTTC
CASSSPPIRKNYNEQFF